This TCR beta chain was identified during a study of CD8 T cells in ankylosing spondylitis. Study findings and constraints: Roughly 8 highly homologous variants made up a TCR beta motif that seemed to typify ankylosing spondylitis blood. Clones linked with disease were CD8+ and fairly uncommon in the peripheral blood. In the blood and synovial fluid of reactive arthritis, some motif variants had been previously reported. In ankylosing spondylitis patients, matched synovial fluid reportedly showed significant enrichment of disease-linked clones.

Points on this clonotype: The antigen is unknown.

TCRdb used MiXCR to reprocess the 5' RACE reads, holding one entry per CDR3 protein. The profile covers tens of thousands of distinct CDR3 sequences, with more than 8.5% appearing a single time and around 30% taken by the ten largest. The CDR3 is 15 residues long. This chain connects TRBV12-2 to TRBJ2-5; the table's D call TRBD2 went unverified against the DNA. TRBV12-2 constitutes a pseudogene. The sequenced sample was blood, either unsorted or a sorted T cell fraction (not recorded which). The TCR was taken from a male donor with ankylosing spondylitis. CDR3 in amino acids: CASRLKRAGSETQYF. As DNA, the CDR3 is TGTGCAAGTCGCTTAAAACGAGCGGGCTCGGAGACCCAGTACTTC.